Listed below are T cell receptor beta chains from one sample, sequenced in a study of post-analysis software for immune sequencing data. In TCRdb, the PCR reads were re-called with MiXCR into one record per CDR3 protein. The table includes about 760,000 distinct CDR3 sequences, 25% to 30% detected once. The sample taken for sequencing was blood. Receptors were obtained from a girl between 5 and 17 years old with multiple sclerosis. CDR3s include the opening cysteine and the closing phenylalanine or tryptophan. D genes are given only for firm matches. Rows give clone size only sometimes, using once, few, many, or a class for an expanded clone.

CDR3 protein,CDR3 DNA,clone size,J gene,V gene,D gene
CASGRGQAYEQYF,TGCGCCAGCGGGAGGGGACAGGCCTACGAGCAGTACTTC,.,TRBJ2-7,TRBV5-1,.
CASTHGEGLATDTQYF,TGTGCCAGCACCCACGGGGAGGGACTAGCAACAGATACGCAGTATTTT,few,TRBJ2-3,TRBV28,TRBD2
CASSYRVSTDTQYF,TGTGCCAGCAGTTACCGGGTCAGCACAGATACGCAGTATTTT,.,TRBJ2-3,TRBV6-2/TRBV6-3,.
CSALSGGRYGYTF,TGCAGTGCTCTATCCGGGGGGCGTTATGGCTACACCTTC,few,TRBJ1-2,TRBV20-1,.
CASSYRLAGSYEQYF,TGTGCCAGCAGCTATCGACTAGCGGGTTCCTACGAGCAGTACTTC,few,TRBJ2-7,TRBV7-8,TRBD2
CASSPQSGTGGGELFF,TGTGCCAGCAGCCCCCAAAGCGGGACTGGGGGCGGGGAGCTGTTTTTT,.,TRBJ2-2,TRBV7-2,TRBD2
CASSAQGAVRETQYF,TGTGCCAGCAGCGCGCAGGGGGCAGTCAGAGAGACCCAGTACTTC,.,TRBJ2-5,TRBV7-2,TRBD1
CASSQDLEGALYEQYF,TGTGCCAGCAGCCAAGATTTGGAGGGGGCCCTTTACGAGCAGTACTTC,.,TRBJ2-7,TRBV14,.
CSVVQGNGYTF,TGCAGCGTTGTCCAAGGGAATGGCTACACCTTC,few,TRBJ1-2,TRBV29-1,.
CASRNRGGATRRDTQYF,TGTGCCAGCAGGAACCGCGGTGGAGCCACGCGGCGAGATACGCAGTATTTT,many,TRBJ2-3,TRBV6-1,.
CATSRDLALKLHF,TGTGCCACCAGCAGAGACTTGGCACTTAAACTCCACTTT,few,TRBJ1-6,TRBV15,.
CASSTGGLFYGYTF,TGTGCCAGCAGCACAGGGGGCTTGTTCTATGGCTACACCTTC,few,TRBJ1-2,TRBV28,TRBD1
CASSPDRGHEQYF,TGTGCCAGCTCACCTGACAGGGGCCACGAGCAGTACTTC,.,TRBJ2-7,TRBV18,TRBD1
CATSDRGVPQPQHF,TGTGCCACCAGTGATCGAGGGGTTCCTCAGCCCCAGCATTTT,.,TRBJ1-5,TRBV24-1,.
CASSLVVNWGTDTQYF,TGTGCCAGCAGCTTAGTTGTCAACTGGGGCACAGATACGCAGTATTTT,.,TRBJ2-3,TRBV7-9,.
CSVEGLAGIPYNEQFF,TGCAGCGTTGAAGGACTAGCGGGCATCCCCTACAATGAGCAGTTCTTC,many,TRBJ2-1,TRBV29-1,TRBD2
CASSGQGGWETQYF,TGTGCCAGCAGCGGACAGGGAGGTTGGGAGACCCAGTACTTC,many,TRBJ2-5,TRBV7-2,TRBD1
CASAEPYEQYF,TGTGCCAGCGCAGAGCCATACGAGCAGTACTTC,.,TRBJ2-7,TRBV6-1,.
CATSRGYIATGELFF,TGTGCCACCAGCAGAGGTTACATTGCCACCGGGGAGCTGTTTTTT,.,TRBJ2-2,TRBV15,.
CATSREGTGLPGRAYNEQFF,TGTGCCACCAGCAGAGAGGGGACAGGGTTACCCGGGAGGGCCTACAATGAGCAGTTCTTC,few,TRBJ2-1,TRBV15,.
CASSLGQGAVEQFF,TGCGCCAGCAGCTTGGGACAGGGTGCGGTTGAGCAGTTCTTC,few,TRBJ2-1,TRBV5-1,TRBD1
CSASGHDSQFF,TGCAGTGCTAGTGGTCATGACTCGCAGTTCTTC,few,TRBJ2-1,TRBV20-1,.
CASSLQESIQYF,TGTGCCAGCTCACTACAGGAGAGCATTCAGTACTTC,few,TRBJ2-4,TRBV18,.
CASSLGGRRFF,TGCGCCAGCAGCTTGGGCGGGCGGCGGTTCTTC,.,TRBJ2-1,TRBV5-1,.
CSSSPSRIGYPNRPQHF,TGTTCCAGCAGCCCCTCCCGAATAGGTTATCCCAATCGGCCCCAGCATTTT,.,TRBJ1-5,TRBV7-8,.
CASRDGRSLNEKLFF,TGTGCCAGCAGAGACGGACGGAGTCTTAATGAAAAACTGTTTTTT,.,TRBJ1-4,TRBV6-5,.
CASSPGGSVTDTQYF,TGTGCCAGCAGCCCTGGGGGGTCGGTCACAGATACGCAGTATTTT,.,TRBJ2-3,TRBV12-3/TRBV12-4,.
CASSGTASPPLHF,TGTGCCAGCAGCGGGACAGCCTCGCCACCCCTCCACTTT,few,TRBJ1-6,TRBV27,TRBD1
CSVGQGPPGGYTF,TGCAGCGTTGGACAGGGCCCCCCTGGAGGCTACACCTTC,few,TRBJ1-2,TRBV29-1,TRBD1
CASSLEAAASYEQYF,TGTGCCAGCAGTTTAGAGGCAGCGGCCTCCTACGAGCAGTACTTC,.,TRBJ2-7,TRBV28,.
CSARDLSGMNTEAFF,TGCAGTGCTAGAGATCTGTCTGGGATGAACACTGAAGCTTTCTTT,.,TRBJ1-1,TRBV20-1,.
CASSQISRLSTDTQYF,TGTGCCAGCAGCCAAATTTCAAGACTTAGCACAGATACGCAGTATTTT,.,TRBJ2-3,TRBV3-1,.